This entry concerns a single TCR beta chain. What it binds is unknown. The data stem from a study of T cell repertoires in cytomegalovirus infection. Study background: CMV epitopes, recently identified HLA-C-restricted and well-studied HLA-B-restricted, were used. Study results and caveats: CMV-specific HLA-C-restricted TCR beta clonotypes dominated the ex vivo response.

The V gene end was trimmed by 4 bases and the J gene end by 5 bases; junction bases not matched to a gene: 8. CDR3 length equals 14 residues. From germline, CDR1 is ENHRY and CDR2 SYGVKD. One entry per CDR3 protein results from TCRdb running MiXCR on the reads. The sample holds about 500,000 distinct CDR3 sequences, about 33% seen once. The sequence derives from a human donor in good health (CMV status not recorded). Some clones in this sample may be carry-over from other donors' samples. The sequences come from cultured PBMCs, collected from culture after CMV antigen stimulation. The chain employs TRBV10-3 and TRBJ2-7; 7 bases match TRBD2. The CDR3 coding sequence is TGTGCCATCAGTGGCGGGGGACTACCCCACGAGCAGTACTTC. Its protein is CAISGGGLPHEQYF.